The clone carrying this T cell receptor beta chain was recorded once. This sample is part of a study of T cell changes during pregnancy in multiple sclerosis. TCRdb keeps only in-frame clones here, not all; method: immunoSEQ multiplex PCR. The sample includes some 30,000 clones, 75% to 95% seen only once; the top ten take 3.5% to 4.5%. Germline V gene data show CDR1 as SGHRS and CDR2 as YFSETQ. This CDR3 has 16 amino acids. With V trimmed by 4 bases and J by 7 bases, 14 bases remained unmatched. This clonotype originated in a female donor with multiple sclerosis, enrolled in a pregnancy study. This specimen consisted of CD8+ T cells from peripheral blood mononuclear cells, obtained in the second trimester of pregnancy. The chain employs TRBV5-1 and TRBJ2-1, with 7 nucleotides matching TRBD2. The DNA for the CDR3 is TGCGCCAGCAGCGGAATGAGCGGGACCCTCGATAATGAGCAGTTCTTC. Residues: CASSGMSGTLDNEQFF.